These 11 T cell receptor beta chains were all obtained from the same sample, sequenced in a study of T cell repertoires in cytomegalovirus infection. TCRdb reprocessed the reads via MiXCR and lists one record per CDR3 protein. The sample consists of approximately 190,000 distinct CDR3 sequences, under 30% of them appearing once. Sequencing was performed on PBMCs. Every receptor here comes from a human donor in good health (CMV status not recorded). Some clones in this sample may be carry-over from other donors' samples.

This chain uses TRBV6-5 with TRBJ1-1; D is uncertain. This CDR3 comprises 15 residues. CDR1 is MNHEY and CDR2 is SVGAGI in the germline V gene. Trimming shortened V by 0 bases and J by 6 bases, and 14 bases separated the two germline ends. The CDR3 bases are TGTGCCAGCAGTTACTCGAGTCTTACCCACGCTGAAGCTTTCTTT. Protein: CASSYSSLTHAEAFF.

This clonotype has only one observation. At one boundary the junction diverges from the germline segment, which might be a read error. The V gene is TRBV6-1, the J gene TRBJ1-5; 12 bases are shared with TRBD1. This CDR3 has 17 amino acids. CDR1 and CDR2 (germline): MNHNS, SASEGT. CDR3 loop: CASSAGTGGTSNQPEHF. CDR3 DNA sequence: TGTGCCAGCTCGGCCGGGACAGGGGGCACTAGCAATCAGCCCGAGCATTTT.

This clonotype was counted ten times or more. The chain couples TRBV7-2 to TRBJ1-2; D not certain. Trimming pared 1 base from V and 4 bases from J, leaving 10 bases between. The V gene's germline CDR1 is SGHTA and CDR2 FQGNSA. The CDR3 consists of 14 residues. The CDR3 DNA sequence: TGTGCCAGCAGCTTAGAGGCGGAGATCTATGGCTACACCTTC. The encoded protein is CASSLEAEIYGYTF.

This chain uses TRBV4-3 with TRBJ1-2; TRBD1 matches at 7 bases. The CDR3 loop spans 17 amino acids. The V and J ends lost 0 bases and 4 bases, in that order; junction bases with no gene match: 11. Germline lookup yields CDR1 LGHNA and CDR2 YSLEER. This CDR3 reads CASSQEGGGGSSYGYTF. The CDR3 coding sequence is TGCGCCAGCAGCCAAGAAGGTGGAGGGGGCAGCAGCTATGGCTACACCTTC.

The J gene is TRBJ1-1, the V gene TRBV19; weak D call: TRBD1 (5 bases). The CDR3 spans 18 residues. Looked up from germline, CDR1 is LNHDA and CDR2 is SQIVND (reference sequence). With 5 bases removed from V and 0 bases from J, the gap between germline ends came to 22 bases. CDR3 region: CASSAPLAQAVMNTEAFF. The CDR3 coding sequence is TGTGCCAGTAGTGCCCCTCTGGCACAGGCGGTGATGAACACTGAAGCTTTCTTT.

This clonotype has a handful of counts. The chain is built from TRBV19 and TRBJ1-1; D remains unclear. Per germline, CDR1 LNHDA and CDR2 SQIVND (reference sequence). Trimming stripped 8 bases from V and 3 bases from J, with 13 bases between. The CDR3 has 13 residues. As DNA, the CDR3 is TGTGCCAGTTCCATGGATGGGGACACTGAAGCTTTCTTT. This sequence encodes CASSMDGDTEAFF.

Note on this clonotype: A read error may explain this, as a much larger clone is one base away. The chain links TRBV7-2 to TRBJ1-6; D gene ambiguous. The V end was cut by 8 bases, the J end by 7 bases, with 15 bases between. The CDR3 consists of 14 residues. Germline lookup yields CDR1 SGHTA and CDR2 FQGNSA. DNA for the CDR3: TGTGCCAGCGGCCCTTACACCCCGAATTCACCCCTCCACTTT. Residues: CASGPYTPNSPLHF.

This rearrangement joins TRBV5-6 to TRBJ2-7, with 8 positions matching TRBD2. V dropped 2 bases and J dropped 2; count of bases not matched to a gene: 6. This CDR3 is 15 amino acids long. Germline V gene data show CDR1 as SGHDT and CDR2 as YYEEEE. The CDR3 nucleotides are TGTGCCAGCAGCTTAAGCGGGGGACAAACCTACGAGCAGTACTTC. Translated, it gives CASSLSGGQTYEQYF.

The V and J genes are TRBV7-9 and TRBJ1-2; no clear D gene. Per the germline V gene, CDR1 is SEHNR and CDR2 is FQNEAQ (reference sequence). The CDR3 length is 13 residues. The V end was cut by 5 bases, the J end by 6 bases, with 13 bases between. The CDR3 protein is CASSPQSFDGYTF. The CDR3 nucleotides are TGTGCCAGCAGCCCGCAGTCTTTTGATGGCTACACCTTC.

This clonotype was counted only a few times. CDR3 protein: CASLSRGTDTQYF. CDR3 sequence (DNA): TGTGCCAGTCTGTCGCGGGGGACAGATACGCAGTATTTT. The chain combines TRBV19 with TRBJ2-3, with 7 bases fitting TRBD2. The CDR3 has 13 residues. Germline CDR1 and CDR2: LNHDA and SQIVND (reference sequence). The V segment lost 8 bases and the J segment 3 bases; nucleotides outside the gene matches: 5.

This clonotype was counted ten times or more. V gene TRBV7-2 combines with J gene TRBJ1-1, with 10 nucleotides matching TRBD1. Germline values: CDR1 SGHTA, CDR2 FQGNSA. This CDR3 contains 13 residues. The ends lost 5 bases at V and 11 bases at J; junction bases unmatched: 8. CDR3 protein: CASSIVQGQGAFF. CDR3 in DNA: TGTGCCAGCAGCATAGTACAGGGACAGGGGGCTTTCTTT.